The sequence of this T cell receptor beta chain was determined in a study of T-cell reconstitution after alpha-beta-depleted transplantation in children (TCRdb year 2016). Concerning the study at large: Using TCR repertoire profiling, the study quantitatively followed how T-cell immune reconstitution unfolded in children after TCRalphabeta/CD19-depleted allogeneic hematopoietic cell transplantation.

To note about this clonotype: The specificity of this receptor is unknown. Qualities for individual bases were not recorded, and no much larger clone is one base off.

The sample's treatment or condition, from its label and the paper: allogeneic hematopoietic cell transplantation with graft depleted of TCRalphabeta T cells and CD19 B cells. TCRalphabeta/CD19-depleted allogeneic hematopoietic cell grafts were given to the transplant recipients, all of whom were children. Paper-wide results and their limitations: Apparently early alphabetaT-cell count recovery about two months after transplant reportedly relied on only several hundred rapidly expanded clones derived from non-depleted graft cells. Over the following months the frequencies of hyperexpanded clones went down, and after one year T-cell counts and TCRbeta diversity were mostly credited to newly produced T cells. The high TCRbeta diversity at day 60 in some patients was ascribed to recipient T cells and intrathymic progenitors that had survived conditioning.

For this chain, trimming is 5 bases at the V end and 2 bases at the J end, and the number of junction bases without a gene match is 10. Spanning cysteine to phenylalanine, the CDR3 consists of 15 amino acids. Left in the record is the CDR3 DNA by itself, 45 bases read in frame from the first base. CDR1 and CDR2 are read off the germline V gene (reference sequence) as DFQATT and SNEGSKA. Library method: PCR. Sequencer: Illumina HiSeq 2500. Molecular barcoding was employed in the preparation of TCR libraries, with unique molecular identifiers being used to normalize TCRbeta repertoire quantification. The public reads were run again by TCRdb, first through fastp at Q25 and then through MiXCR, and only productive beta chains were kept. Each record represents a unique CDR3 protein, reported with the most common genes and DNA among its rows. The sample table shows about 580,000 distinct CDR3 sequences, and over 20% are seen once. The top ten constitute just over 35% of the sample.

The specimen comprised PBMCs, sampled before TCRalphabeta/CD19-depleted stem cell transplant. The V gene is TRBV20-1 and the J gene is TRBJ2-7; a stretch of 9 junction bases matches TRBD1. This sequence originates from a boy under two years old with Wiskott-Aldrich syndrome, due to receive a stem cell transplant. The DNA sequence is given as TGCAGTGCTTCGTTTCCGGGACAGGGACCCTACGAGCAGTACTTC. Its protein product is CSASFPGQGPYEQYF.